These 20 T cell receptor beta chains were sequenced from one sample in a study of T cell changes during pregnancy in multiple sclerosis. Assay: immunoSEQ multiplex PCR; the TCRdb copy retains only in-frame clones and omits some. The sample contains roughly 32,000 clones, roughly 89% of which appear only once. Specimen: CD8+ T cells from peripheral blood mononuclear cells, collected in the second trimester of pregnancy. Receptors were obtained from a female donor in good health, enrolled as a control in a pregnancy study.

The chain joins TRBV14 to TRBJ2-7, with D possibly being TRBD1 (6 bases). The CDR3 extends over 15 amino acids. Trimming removed 5 bases at V and 2 bases at J, with 16 bases between. Germline CDR1 is SGHDN and CDR2 is FVKESK. The CDR3 DNA is TGTGCCAGCAGCTCGGGACACGCGTCTACCTACGAGCAGTACTTC. Translated: CASSSGHASTYEQYF. The full variable domain, rest sourced from reference TRBV14 and TRBJ2-7, is EAGVTQFPSHSVIEKGQTVTLRCDPISGHDNLYWYRRVMGKEIKFLLHFVKESKQDESGMPNNRFLAERTGGTYSTLKVQPAELEDSGVYFCASSSGHASTYEQYFGPGTRLTVT.

The V and J genes are TRBV5-4 and TRBJ1-4; 9 bases align to TRBD1. V was clipped by 3 bases and J by 8 bases; unmatched bases: 5. This CDR3 contains 14 residues. Germline V gene data show CDR1 as SGHNT and CDR2 as YYREEE (reference sequence). CDR3 amino acids: CASSSDRGGEKLFF. The CDR3 DNA is TGTGCCAGCAGCTCAGACAGGGGGGGGGAAAAACTGTTTTTT.

This clone was detected only once. The chain combines TRBV4-3 with TRBJ2-1; TRBD2 matches at 9 bases. V trimming: 6 bases; J trimming: 5 bases; junction bases outside the gene matches: 8. Germline CDR1 and CDR2: LGHNA and YSLEER. The CDR3 loop spans 15 amino acids. Here the CDR3 DNA reads TGCGCCAGCAGTCGGGCTAGCGGGGTCAACAATGAGCAGTTCTTC. Translated: CASSRASGVNNEQFF.

V usage is TRBV5-8 and J usage is TRBJ1-5, with a tentative D call TRBD1 (5 bases). V lost 2 bases, J lost 7 bases, and 13 bases lay in between. This CDR3 spans 14 amino acids. Looked up from germline, CDR1 is SGHTS and CDR2 is YDEGEE. The chain's CDR3 is CASSLNPGGQPQHF. The CDR3 nucleotides are TGTGCCAGCAGCTTAAACCCCGGGGGGCAGCCCCAGCATTTT.

The rearrangement uses TRBV7-6 and TRBJ1-4; weak D call: TRBD1 (5 bases). V gave up 4 bases and J gave up 7 bases, with 13 bases separating them. This CDR3 has 14 residues. The germline gives CDR1 SGHVS, CDR2 FNYEAQ. The CDR3 loop is CASSWGEGSEKLFF. In DNA, the CDR3 is TGTGCCAGCAGCTGGGGGGAAGGAAGTGAAAAACTGTTTTTT.

The V gene is TRBV5-1, the J gene TRBJ1-2, with D unresolved. Looked up from germline, CDR1 is SGHRS and CDR2 is YFSETQ. V lost 6 bases, J lost 8 bases, and 23 bases lay in between. The CDR3 runs to 15 residues. In DNA form, the CDR3 reads TGCGCCAGCACGGAAGGGAGCTCCGACCTAGAAGGCTACACCTTC. Its translation is CASTEGSSDLEGYTF.

The chain recombines TRBV7-9 with TRBJ2-5; 10 positions agree with TRBD2. V shed 5 bases, J shed 5 bases, and the junction held 11 bases outside the gene matches. This CDR3 has 16 residues. The V gene's germline CDR1 is SEHNR and CDR2 FQNEAQ (reference sequence). Here the CDR3 reads CASSIPMLAGVETQYF. CDR3 nucleotide sequence: TGTGCCAGCAGCATACCCATGCTAGCGGGGGTGGAGACCCAGTACTTC. Based on the CDR3 plus reference TRBV7-9 and TRBJ2-5, the full variable domain is DTGVSQNPRHKITKRGQNVTFRCDPISEHNRLYWYRQTLGQGPEFLTYFQNEAQLEKSRLLSDRFSAERPKGSFSTLEIQRTEQGDSAMYLCASSIPMLAGVETQYFGPGTRLLVL.

This chain uses TRBV5-1 with TRBJ2-7, with TRBD2 as a possible D gene (6 bases). Trimming cost V 3 bases and J 0 bases, with 10 bases left between them. The length of the CDR3 is 14 residues. Germline V CDR1 and CDR2: SGHRS, YFSETQ. This CDR3 reads CASSSEGISYEQYF. The CDR3 DNA is TGCGCCAGCAGCTCGGAGGGGATCTCCTACGAGCAGTACTTC.

The V and J genes are TRBV11-1 and TRBJ1-1; D not certain. V lost 4 bases, J lost 4 bases, and 19 bases lay in between. Germline lookup yields CDR1 SGHAT and CDR2 FQDESV (reference sequence). The CDR3 totals 16 residues. The CDR3 spells CASSSPPEGLGTEAFF. For the CDR3, the DNA is TGTGCCAGCAGCTCCCCTCCAGAGGGTTTAGGCACTGAAGCTTTCTTT.

This clone was found once. This chain uses TRBV15 with TRBJ1-3; D remains unclear. The germline gives CDR1 LNHNV, CDR2 YYDKDF (reference sequence). The CDR3 has 13 residues. V was pared by 3 bases and J by 1 base, with 4 bases between. The CDR3 is CATSSSSGNTIYF. For the CDR3, the DNA is TGTGCCACCAGCAGTTCATCTGGAAACACCATATATTTT.

A single count supports this clone. The chain has TRBV19 and TRBJ2-7, with TRBD1 matching 7 bases. V lost 1 base to trimming and J lost 1 base; unmatched junction nucleotides: 4. This CDR3 comprises 15 residues. Germline CDR1 LNHDA, CDR2 SQIVND (reference sequence). The CDR3 DNA is TGTGCCAGTAGTATAGGGACAGGAGGATCCTACGAGCAGTACTTC. Its protein is CASSIGTGGSYEQYF.

The chain recombines TRBV7-9 with TRBJ2-2; D gene uncertain. V lost 1 base and J lost 7, with 7 bases in between. The CDR3 is 13 amino acids. The germline V gene has CDR1 SEHNR and CDR2 FQNEAQ (reference sequence). The DNA of the CDR3 is TGTGCCAGCAGCTTAGACCGGAGCGGGGAGCTGTTTTTT. Amino acids: CASSLDRSGELFF.

This clone was recorded once. The genes are TRBV6-4 and TRBJ2-6; 7 bases match TRBD1. Germline loops: CDR1 MRHNA, CDR2 SNTAGT. V gave up 5 bases and J gave up 0 bases; unmatched junction bases: 4. CDR3 length equals 16 residues. The CDR3 DNA reads TGTGCCAGCAGTCCAGGGGGTGTCTCTGGGGCCAACGTCCTGACTTTC. It encodes CASSPGGVSGANVLTF.

The J gene is TRBJ2-1, the V gene TRBV9; 11 nucleotides align to TRBD2. This CDR3 spans 18 amino acids. Per germline, CDR1 SGDLS and CDR2 YYNGEE. The ends lost 3 bases at V and 7 bases at J; junction bases unmatched: 15. CDR3 loop: CASSAREPLAGVRNEQFF. As DNA, the CDR3 is TGTGCCAGCAGCGCCCGGGAGCCACTAGCGGGGGTGAGGAATGAGCAGTTCTTC.

V usage is TRBV4-3 and J usage is TRBJ2-3; 10 bases match TRBD1. V lost 0 bases and J lost 4; bases outside the gene matches: 7. Germline assignment: CDR1 LGHNA and CDR2 YSLEER. CDR3 length equals 17 residues. The CDR3 bases are TGCGCCAGCAGCCAAGATCAAGGAGGACAGGGGGCAGATACGCAGTATTTT. It codes for CASSQDQGGQGADTQYF.

The CDR3 reads CASSSTGVAAEAFF. In DNA, the CDR3 is TGTGCCAGCAGCTCGACAGGGGTCGCGGCTGAAGCTTTCTTT. V is TRBV7-8 and J is TRBJ1-1; TRBD1 matches 8 bases. CDR3 length: 14 residues. Germline CDR1 and CDR2: SGHVS and FQNEAQ. With V trimmed by 4 bases and J by 6 bases, 7 bases remained unmatched.

This rearrangement joins TRBV30 to TRBJ1-1, with D perhaps matching TRBD1 (5 bases). Germline values: CDR1 GTSNPN, CDR2 SVGIG (reference sequence). Trimming shortened V by 3 bases and J by 0 bases, and 11 bases separated the two germline ends. This CDR3 comprises 14 residues. CDR3 in DNA: TGTGCCTGGAGGGGCCAGGGCTTGAACACTGAAGCTTTCTTT. Encoded protein: CAWRGQGLNTEAFF.

The chain is built from TRBV7-9 and TRBJ1-2; possibly TRBD1 for D (5 bases). The germline gives CDR1 SEHNR, CDR2 FQNEAQ (reference sequence). CDR3 size: 14 residues. V was clipped by 7 bases and J by 6 bases, with 18 bases between them. The CDR3 sequence: CASMPAGREDGYTF. CDR3 DNA: TGTGCCAGCATGCCGGCGGGGCGCGAAGATGGCTACACCTTC.

This CDR3 reads CASSLLASSYEQYF. CDR3 nucleotide sequence: TGCGCCAGCAGCCTACTAGCGAGCTCCTACGAGCAGTACTTC. The chain employs TRBV5-1 and TRBJ2-7, with 7 bases identical to TRBD2. Germline loops: CDR1 SGHRS, CDR2 YFSETQ. The CDR3 extends over 14 amino acids. With V trimmed by 4 bases and J by 0 bases, 4 bases remained unmatched. Complete variable domain (other parts from reference TRBV5-1 and TRBJ2-7): KAGVTQTPRYLIKTRGQQVTLSCSPISGHRSVSWYQQTPGQGLQFLFEYFSETQRNKGNFPGRFSGRQFSNSRSEMNVSTLELGDSALYLCASSLLASSYEQYFGPGTRLTVT.

This sequence joins TRBV30 and TRBJ1-6; TRBD1 aligns across 9 bases. Unmatched junction bases numbered 5, after V lost 4 bases and J lost 7 bases. The CDR3 extends over 14 amino acids. CDR1 and CDR2 (germline): GTSNPN, SVGIG (reference sequence). The CDR3: CAWIVTGGNSPLHF. As DNA, the CDR3 is TGTGCCTGGATTGTGACAGGGGGGAATTCACCCCTCCACTTT.